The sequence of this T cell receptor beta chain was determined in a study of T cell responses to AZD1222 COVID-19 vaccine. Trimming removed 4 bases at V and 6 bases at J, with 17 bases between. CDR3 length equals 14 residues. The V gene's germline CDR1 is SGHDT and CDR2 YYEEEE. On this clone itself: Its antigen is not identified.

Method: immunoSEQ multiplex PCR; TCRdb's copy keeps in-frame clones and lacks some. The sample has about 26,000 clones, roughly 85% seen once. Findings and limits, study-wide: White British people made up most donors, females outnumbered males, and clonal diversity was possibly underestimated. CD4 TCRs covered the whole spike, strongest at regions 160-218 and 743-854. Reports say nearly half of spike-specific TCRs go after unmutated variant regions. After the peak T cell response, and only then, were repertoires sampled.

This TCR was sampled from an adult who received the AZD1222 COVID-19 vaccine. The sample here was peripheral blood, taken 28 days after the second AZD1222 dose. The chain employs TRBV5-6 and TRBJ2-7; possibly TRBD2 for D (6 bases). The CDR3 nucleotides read TGTGCCAGCAGCCCCGCGCGGGGAGCAATCGAGCAGTACTTC. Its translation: CASSPARGAIEQYF.